This TCR beta chain was profiled in a study of blood T cells in healthy people across ages (dated by TCRdb to the mid-2010s). Concerning the study at large: In model experiments, template switching captured about one uniquely barcoded TCR beta cDNA molecule for every two T cells. Using deep sequencing normalized with unique cDNA molecular identifiers, the study measured how TCR beta repertoire diversity changes with age. The donors were divided into four age groups: young (average around 16 years), middle-aged (about 39), aged (roughly 60) and long-lived (about 79). To avoid experimental bias, donors of different ages were randomly spread across the sequencing lanes. For two donors (one aged 18 to 30 and one aged 80 or older), the study analyzed two additional independent replicas of 1 million unique cDNA reads from the same blood draw.

Study-wide findings and limitations: Donor CMV infection status was unknown, potentially confounding age-related changes in expanded clonotypes. A strong correlation was found between observed TCR beta diversity and the percentage of naive T cells measured by flow cytometry. Because profiling used bulk unsorted PBMCs, naive and antigen-experienced compartments could not be compared conclusively. Observed TCR beta diversity per million T cells fell roughly linearly with age, and a significant reduction was already apparent by age around 36. The long-lived group showed more naive CD4+ T cells, fewer expanded clones and increased TCR diversity than the aged group, suggesting age selection. Estimates of total diversity based on one million sequenced T cells were considered lower bounds and underestimates.

The library relied on 5' RACE. Sequencing used an Illumina HiSeq 2500. The second PCR ran for roughly 7 to 12 cycles and used a J-beta primer mix along with a sample-barcoded 5' primer. Each TCR beta cDNA molecule received a unique molecular identifier from a template-switch 5' adaptor carrying 12 random nucleotides. Each sample yielded at least 2.5 million CDR3-containing paired-end reads. First-strand cDNA was synthesized from all RNA with the Mint cDNA synthesis kit, primed by a TRBC-specific oligonucleotide. Following uracil-DNA glycosylase treatment, a first 18-cycle PCR with universal primers M1SS and BC2_uni_R was performed on all cDNA. The authors' analysis ran thus. Each sample was normalized by randomly selecting 1 million high-quality reads, each carrying a distinct molecular identifier. Instead of being binned into consensus sequences, reads with shared molecular identifiers were discarded. MiTCR, run with a Q25 quality threshold and the strictest error-elimination algorithm, handled CDR3 identification, clonotype clustering and error correction. A nonparametric unseen species model using Euler transformation provided a lower-bound estimate of total TCR beta diversity. TCRdb passed the public sequencing reads through fastp at Q25 and MiXCR, retaining productive beta sequences. CDR3 protein duplicates are merged, each entry listing the most common genes and DNA. Here the V and J calls rest on TCRdb's processing, not on the authors' analysis. A total of around 1,000,000 distinct CDR3 sequences appear in this sample, 35% to 45% of them only once. 10% to 15% of the sample is held by the ten biggest clonotypes.

Systemically healthy Caucasian individuals from Russia, about 38 in total and aged roughly 6 to 100 years, were included as donors. Each donor gave 8 to 10 milliliters of peripheral blood, drawn into EDTA-treated Vacutainer tubes. PBMCs were isolated by Ficoll-Paque density-gradient centrifugation, with at least 7 million obtained per sample. Total RNA was extracted from PBMCs with Trizol reagent, with at least 5 micrograms obtained per sample. For every donor, an aliquot of PBMCs went through flow cytometry to measure the percentages of naive CD45RAhigh/CD27high T cells. There are a few counts of this clonotype. Its specific antigen is unknown. No base qualities exist here, and no much larger clone lies one base off it. The sample comprised blood. This clonotype was obtained from a man younger than 35 in good health.

The nucleotide sequence reads as follows: TGTGCCAGCAGTTACTCTTCGGCAGGGGTTATGAACACTGAAGCTTTCTTT. This yields the protein CASSYSSAGVMNTEAFF. Recombination connected TRBV6-5 to TRBJ1-1; 6 matching bases give a weak D call of TRBD1. Based on the germline V gene, the CDR1 and CDR2 sequences are MNHEY and SVGAGI. Cut back by 0 bases and 0 bases, the V and J ends lie 14 bases apart. CDR3 length: 17 amino acids, cysteine to phenylalanine. Left in the record is the CDR3 DNA by itself, 51 bases read in frame from the first base.